These 26 T cell receptor beta chains originate from one sample sequenced in a study of blood T cells in healthy people across ages. Primers used in a second PCR of about 6 to 11 cycles were a sample-barcoded 5' primer and a J-beta primer mix. One entry per CDR3 protein results from TCRdb running MiXCR on the 5' RACE reads. There are more than 700,000 distinct CDR3 sequences in the sample; approximately 55% occur only once, and about 42% lies in the top ten. Specimen: blood. The receptors originated from an elderly man in good health.

This clonotype has only a few counts. The chain has TRBV29-1 and TRBJ2-3; D might be TRBD1 (5 bases). Trimming took 5 bases from V and 0 from J, leaving 12 bases between them. In germline, CDR1 is SQVTM, CDR2 ANQGSEA. CDR3 length equals 14 residues. The CDR3 DNA reads TGCAGCGTTCGGACATCGGGTAGCACAGATACGCAGTATTTT. Its translation is CSVRTSGSTDTQYF.

This rearrangement joins TRBV9 to TRBJ2-1; D is perhaps TRBD2 (5 bases). The CDR3 sequence is 14 residues long. Germline lookup yields CDR1 SGDLS and CDR2 YYNGEE. The V end was cut by 1 base, the J end by 7 bases, with 12 bases between. The CDR3 DNA is TGTGCCAGCAGCGTACGTGGGAGTGCGAATGAGCAGTTCTTC. This sequence encodes CASSVRGSANEQFF.

The chain joins TRBV20-1 to TRBJ2-7; a weak D match, TRBD2 (5 bases). The V and J ends lost 1 base and 2 bases respectively, with 15 bases between them. This CDR3 region has 15 residues. In germline, CDR1 is DFQATT, CDR2 SNEGSKA (reference sequence). The DNA for the CDR3 is TGCAGTGCTAGAGTCCCTAGCCGGGCCGCCTACGAGCAGTACTTC. Amino acids: CSARVPSRAAYEQYF.

The rearrangement uses TRBV3-1 and TRBJ1-4, with D perhaps matching TRBD1 (6 bases). V was cut by 5 bases and J by 10 bases, with 20 bases left in between. The CDR3 sequence is 15 residues long. From germline, CDR1 is LGHDT and CDR2 YNNKEL (reference sequence). In DNA form, the CDR3 reads TGTGCCAGCAGCTTCCACAGGGACACCTCTGGAAAACTGTTTTTT. As protein: CASSFHRDTSGKLFF.

This rearrangement joins TRBV20-1 to TRBJ2-3, with D hard to call. The V and J ends lost 5 bases and 1 base respectively, with 4 bases between them. CDR1 is DFQATT and CDR2 is SNEGSKA in the germline V gene (reference sequence). This CDR3 has 11 amino acids. The DNA of the CDR3 is TGCAGTGCTGGACGCACAGATACGCAGTATTTT. The encoded protein is CSAGRTDTQYF.

This clonotype was counted a few times. V gene TRBV2 combines with J gene TRBJ2-7, with 9 bases that match TRBD1. The V segment lost 6 bases and the J segment 4 bases; nucleotides outside the gene matches: 7. The CDR3 loop spans 14 amino acids. Germline V lookup: CDR1 SNHLY, CDR2 FYNNEI. The CDR3 bases are TGTGCCAGCAGGGGACAGGGACCGAGATACGAGCAGTACTTC. Protein sequence: CASRGQGPRYEQYF. Variable domain in full (rest from reference TRBV2 and TRBJ2-7): EPEVTQTPSHQVTQMGQEVILRCVPISNHLYFYWYRQILGQKVEFLVSFYNNEISEKSEIFDDQFSVERPDGSNFTLKIRSTKLEDSAMYFCASRGQGPRYEQYFGPGTRLTVT.

This clonotype has a handful of counts. This chain joins TRBV5-1 and TRBJ2-3; D remains unclear. The germline V gene encodes CDR1 SGHRS and CDR2 YFSETQ. The CDR3 runs to 14 residues. V lost 2 bases and J 4 bases, leaving 11 bases between the germline ends. CDR3 bases: TGCGCCAGCAGCTTAGACCTAATGTCAGATACGCAGTATTTT. This translates into CASSLDLMSDTQYF.

This clonotype came up a few times. The chain joins TRBV3-1 to TRBJ2-3; perhaps D is TRBD1 or TRBD2 (6 bases each). Deletions cut 0 bases from V and 14 bases from J, with 24 bases between. The CDR3 consists of 16 residues. CDR1 LGHDT and CDR2 YNNKEL come from the germline V gene (reference sequence). The CDR3 coding sequence is TGTGCCAGCAGCCAAGATAGTCGACGAGGGGGAGGATACGCGTATTTT. Translation gives CASSQDSRRGGGYAYF.

This clonotype was found a few times. The rearrangement joins TRBV27 to TRBJ2-7; possibly TRBD1 or TRBD2 for D (5 bases each). The germline V and J ends were trimmed by 1 base and 6 bases, with 10 bases remaining between them. The CDR3 has 13 residues. The V gene's germline CDR1 is MNHEY and CDR2 SMNVEV (reference sequence). The DNA for the CDR3 is TGTGCCAGCAGTTTATATGAGGGGAGCGAGCAGTACTTC. Its translation is CASSLYEGSEQYF.

The CDR3 sequence: CATSDFRRSGLAINEQYF. CDR3 DNA sequence: TGTGCCACCAGTGATTTCCGCCGATCCGGACTAGCGATAAATGAGCAGTACTTC. The V call is TRBV24-1, the J call TRBJ2-5; TRBD2 aligns across 9 bases. The junction had 19 bases not matched to a gene; V was cut back by 1 base and J by 11 bases. CDR3 length equals 18 residues. Per germline, CDR1 KGHDR and CDR2 SFDVKD.

The V gene is TRBV2, the J gene TRBJ2-3; maybe TRBD2 (7 bases). V was trimmed by 3 bases and J by 14 bases, leaving 27 bases between them. The CDR3 sequence is 16 residues long. CDR1 SNHLY and CDR2 FYNNEI come from the germline V gene. CDR3 DNA: TGTGCCAGCAGTGAGGGGGCTAGCGGTTCCCCCACGAGAACGTATTTT. Its translation: CASSEGASGSPTRTYF.

The CDR3 DNA follows: TGCGCCAGCAGCTCGAGGACTAGCGGAACCGGGGAGCTGTTTTTT. It encodes CASSSRTSGTGELFF. The gene calls are TRBV5-1 and TRBJ2-2; 10 bases align to TRBD2. Germline V gene lookup returns CDR1 SGHRS and CDR2 YFSETQ. Germline trimming cut 3 bases from V and 5 bases from J; bases unmatched to any gene: 4. The CDR3 has 15 residues. Full variable domain (missing parts from reference TRBV5-1 and TRBJ2-2): KAGVTQTPRYLIKTRGQQVTLSCSPISGHRSVSWYQQTPGQGLQFLFEYFSETQRNKGNFPGRFSGRQFSNSRSEMNVSTLELGDSALYLCASSSRTSGTGELFFGEGSRLTVL.

CDR3 sequence reads: CSGKLAGAGGYGYTF. CDR3 nucleotide sequence: TGCAGCGGGAAGCTTGCAGGGGCCGGGGGCTATGGCTACACCTTC. This chain joins TRBV29-1 and TRBJ1-2, with D tentatively TRBD1 (6 bases). Germline values: CDR1 SQVTM, CDR2 ANQGSEA. This CDR3 spans 15 amino acids. With 7 bases removed from V and 4 bases from J, the gap between germline ends came to 22 bases.

This clonotype turned up a few times. This chain links TRBV10-3 with TRBJ2-3; D not certain. Germline CDR1 and CDR2: ENHRY and SYGVKD. The CDR3 runs to 16 residues. The V end lost 0 bases, the J end lost 2 bases, and 12 bases lay between the germline ends. This CDR3 reads CAISESNSGPTDTQYF. Written as DNA, the CDR3 is TGTGCCATCAGTGAGTCGAATTCCGGACCCACAGATACGCAGTATTTT.

J is TRBJ2-7 and V is TRBV12-5; D may be TRBD1 (5 bases). The CDR3 is 14 amino acids. Germline V gives CDR1 LGHNT, CDR2 FRNRAP. Trimming stripped 1 base from V and 2 bases from J, with 9 bases between. In DNA form, the CDR3 reads TGTGCTAGTGGTTTGGGCACAGGAGCCTACGAGCAGTACTTC. Amino acid sequence: CASGLGTGAYEQYF. Using reference TRBV12-5 and TRBJ2-7 for the parts outside the CDR3, the full variable domain is DARVTQTPRHKVTEMGQEVTMRCQPILGHNTVFWYRQTMMQGLELLAYFRNRAPLDDSGMPKDRFSAEMPDATLATLKIQPSEPRDSAVYFCASGLGTGAYEQYFGPGTRLTVT.

The J gene is TRBJ2-1, the V gene TRBV11-1; tentatively, D is TRBD2 (6 bases). V lost 7 bases and J lost 9, with 16 bases in between. Germline V gene sequence: CDR1 SGHAT, CDR2 FQDESV (reference sequence). The CDR3 is 13 residues long. The CDR3 DNA reads as TGTGCCAGCACCCCCGGCGGGATAGGTGAGCAGTTCTTC. Translating gives CASTPGGIGEQFF.

This chain connects TRBV20-1 to TRBJ2-1; 10 nucleotides match TRBD2. Per germline, CDR1 DFQATT and CDR2 SNEGSKA (reference sequence). The CDR3 sequence is 13 residues long. After removal of 7 bases from V and 7 bases from J, the junction contained 7 bases not matched to a gene. This CDR3 reads CSGTSGRENEQFF. Here the CDR3 DNA reads TGCAGTGGGACAAGCGGGAGGGAAAATGAGCAGTTCTTC.

This clonotype was found a few times. The chain employs TRBV29-1 and TRBJ1-2; the match to TRBD1 covers 8 bases. CDR3 length equals 15 residues. Germline-derived CDR1 and CDR2 are SQVTM and ANQGSEA. J was trimmed by 4 bases and V by 0 bases; bases with no gene match: 7. CDR3 nucleotides: TGCAGCGTTGAAGATGGGCCAGGGGGCGGCTATGGCTACACCTTC. As protein: CSVEDGPGGGYGYTF.

This clonotype was counted ten times or more. The chain recombines TRBV29-1 with TRBJ2-4; D gene uncertain. The CDR3 consists of 15 residues. Trimming removed 2 bases from V and 0 bases from J, with 11 bases in between. Per germline, CDR1 SQVTM and CDR2 ANQGSEA. The CDR3 DNA is TGCAGCGTTGAAAGAGGCGTTGGAGCCAAAAACATTCAGTACTTC. As protein: CSVERGVGAKNIQYF.

The J gene is TRBJ1-4, the V gene TRBV2; D not resolved. The germline V gene encodes CDR1 SNHLY and CDR2 FYNNEI. V was pared by 6 bases and J by 8 bases, with 10 bases between. There are 12 residues in the CDR3. In DNA form, the CDR3 reads TGTGCCAGCAGAGGAGAAGGGGAAAAACTGTTTTTT. Encoded protein: CASRGEGEKLFF.

The V gene is TRBV9, the J gene TRBJ2-6, with D hard to call. This CDR3 is 14 amino acids long. V was trimmed by 5 bases and J by 0 bases, leaving 6 bases between them. Germline V gene sequence: CDR1 SGDLS, CDR2 YYNGEE. The CDR3 is CASRDGSGANVLTF. CDR3 bases: TGTGCCAGCAGAGACGGCTCTGGGGCCAACGTCCTGACTTTC.

A few counts support this clonotype. The rearrangement links TRBV18 to TRBJ2-5, with TRBD1 matching 10 bases. The tail of the sequence fits TRBJ2-7 better, so the J call may be wrong. The CDR3 extends over 14 amino acids. Germline loops: CDR1 KGHSH, CDR2 LQKENI. The chain's CDR3 is CASSRDRGLNEQYF. The CDR3, as DNA: TGTGCCAGCTCACGAGACAGGGGGCTTAACGAGCAGTACTTC.

A few counts support this clonotype. The genes are TRBV2 and TRBJ2-7; possible D gene TRBD1, 6 bases. Trimming took 7 bases from V and 3 from J, leaving 13 bases between them. This CDR3 comprises 13 residues. Germline CDR1 is SNHLY and CDR2 is FYNNEI. CDR3 DNA: TGTGCCAGCAAGATCCGAGGGGGCTACGAGCAGTACTTC. Its translation: CASKIRGGYEQYF.

The chain has TRBV4-1 and TRBJ2-3, with 9 bases lining up with TRBD2. The CDR3 sequence is 15 residues long. Germline values: CDR1 MGHRA, CDR2 YSYEKL. V shed 3 bases and J 14 bases; nucleotides not matched to a gene: 15. CDR3 in amino acids: CASSQGTSWNRYAYF. The DNA for the CDR3 is TGCGCCAGCAGCCAGGGGACTAGCTGGAACAGATACGCGTATTTT.

V and J are TRBV2 and TRBJ2-2, with D maybe TRBD1 (5 bases). CDR3 length: 14 residues. Trimming left V 5 bases short and J 8 bases short, with 15 bases between. Looked up from germline, CDR1 is SNHLY and CDR2 is FYNNEI. The CDR3 sequence: CASSPKGGAGELFF. CDR3 coding DNA: TGTGCCAGCAGTCCTAAGGGTGGGGCTGGGGAGCTGTTTTTT.

The chain carries TRBV27 and TRBJ1-5; TRBD1 is a possible D gene (6 bases). Germline V gene data show CDR1 as MNHEY and CDR2 as SMNVEV (reference sequence). The V and J ends lost 6 bases and 7 bases respectively, with 19 bases between them. The CDR3 totals 15 residues. For the CDR3, the DNA is TGTGCCAGCAGCTCCGGGCAGGGGATACCCCAGCCCCAGCATTTT. It specifies CASSSGQGIPQPQHF.